These 22 T cell receptor beta chains originate from one sample sequenced in a study of PD-1 blockade in classical Hodgkin lymphoma. Data came from immunoSEQ multiplex PCR; TCRdb stores just in-frame clones and leaves some out. The data show about 17,000 clones, with roughly 90% seen just once and about 4% held by the top ten. Time point in this sample: newly diagnosed, previously untreated cHL patient sample. Material for sequencing was peripheral blood mononuclear cells (PBMCs). The receptors stem from a human donor with classical Hodgkin lymphoma.

This chain uses TRBV5-1 with TRBJ2-5; TRBD2 is a possible D gene (6 bases). Germline-derived CDR1 and CDR2 are SGHRS and YFSETQ. V lost 0 bases, J lost 2 bases, and 8 bases lay in between. The CDR3 extends over 14 amino acids. The CDR3 here is CASSLGGVQETQYF. The CDR3 nucleotides are TGCGCCAGCAGCTTGGGCGGGGTACAAGAGACCCAGTACTTC.

This clone was counted only a few times. The V and J genes are TRBV7-7 and TRBJ2-5; 9 bases map to TRBD1. CDR1 and CDR2 from the germline V gene are SSHAT and FNYEAQ (reference sequence). The CDR3 is 15 amino acids. The V gene end was trimmed by 3 bases and the J gene end by 7 bases; junction bases not matched to a gene: 9. CDR3 bases: TGTGCCAGCAGCTTGGGGACAGGGCCCATGTGGACCCAGTACTTC. Protein sequence: CASSLGTGPMWTQYF.

This clone has more than one count but fewer than ten. The gene calls are TRBV7-6 and TRBJ2-5, with 9 bases lining up with TRBD2. Germline V gene lookup returns CDR1 SGHVS and CDR2 FNYEAQ. CDR3 length: 16 residues. The J segment lost 9 bases and the V segment lost 4 bases, leaving 15 bases of the junction unmatched. Here the CDR3 DNA reads TGTGCCAGCAGCTCAGATCCGGGACTAGCAGCCTCGGCCCAGTACTTC. This codes for CASSSDPGLAASAQYF.

This CDR3 reads CAITDTGRDTEAFF. In DNA, the CDR3 is TGTGCCATCACCGACACAGGTAGGGACACTGAAGCTTTCTTT. The chain has TRBV10-3 and TRBJ1-1, with D maybe TRBD1 (5 bases). Germline CDR1 reads ENHRY; CDR2 reads SYGVKD. There are 14 residues in the CDR3. Trimming took off 7 bases at V and 3 bases at J, with 15 bases between the two ends.

The chain combines TRBV7-2 with TRBJ1-5; D perhaps matches TRBD1 (6 bases). Germline V gene lookup returns CDR1 SGHTA and CDR2 FQGNSA. V gave up 5 bases and J gave up 0 bases, with 11 bases separating them. The CDR3 length is 15 residues. Here the CDR3 reads CASSPDSHSNQPQHF. In DNA form, the CDR3 reads TGTGCCAGCAGCCCGGACAGCCATAGCAATCAGCCCCAGCATTTT.

The chain is built from TRBV6-5 and TRBJ2-7; D possibly corresponds to TRBD2 (6 bases). This CDR3 comprises 14 residues. Trimming shortened V by 5 bases and J by 7 bases, and 18 bases separated the two germline ends. In germline, CDR1 is MNHEY, CDR2 SVGAGI. The CDR3 loop is CASSPLALTSEQYF. CDR3 nucleotides: TGTGCCAGCAGTCCACTAGCTCTTACCAGTGAGCAGTACTTC.

V is TRBV11-2 and J is TRBJ1-5, with D perhaps matching TRBD1 (5 bases). Looked up from germline, CDR1 is SGHAT and CDR2 is FQNNGV. The CDR3 is made up of 16 amino acids. V lost 5 bases, J lost 2 bases, and 16 bases lay in between. The chain's CDR3 is CASSPTAGSGNQPQHF. CDR3 nucleotide sequence: TGTGCCAGCAGCCCTACAGCAGGGTCAGGCAATCAGCCCCAGCATTTT.

The chain links TRBV29-1 to TRBJ2-2; 8 bases are shared with TRBD1. Losses at the gene ends were 6 bases for V and 3 bases for J; bases not matched to a gene: 3. The CDR3 is 13 residues long. The germline V gene has CDR1 SQVTM and CDR2 ANQGSEA. CDR3 residues: CSVSTGDTGELFF. The CDR3 region has the DNA TGCAGCGTCTCGACAGGGGACACCGGGGAGCTGTTTTTT.

The chain links TRBV19 to TRBJ2-1; D possibly corresponds to TRBD2 (7 bases). The CDR3 sequence is 17 residues long. Germline loops: CDR1 LNHDA, CDR2 SQIVND (reference sequence). The V gene lost 5 bases and the J gene lost 6 bases, with 23 bases spanning the gap. The CDR3 loop is CASSPGWGGPVFNEQFF. CDR3 DNA sequence: TGTGCCAGTAGTCCCGGATGGGGGGGCCCGGTATTCAATGAGCAGTTCTTC.

J is TRBJ2-4 and V is TRBV19, with 7 bases fitting TRBD1. Germline loops: CDR1 LNHDA, CDR2 SQIVND (reference sequence). The CDR3 covers 14 residues. V gave up 1 base and J gave up 6 bases; unmatched junction bases: 3. CDR3 in amino acids: CASSIGRQGNIQYF. The CDR3, as DNA: TGTGCCAGTAGTATAGGAAGACAGGGAAACATTCAGTACTTC.

The chain joins TRBV5-4 to TRBJ2-1; TRBD2 aligns across 7 bases. V lost 5 bases, J lost 1 base, and 6 bases stayed unmatched. The length of the CDR3 is 15 residues. CDR1 is SGHNT, CDR2 YYREEE, per germline (reference sequence). The CDR3 region is CASSTWTSSYNEQFF. CDR3 DNA: TGTGCCAGCAGTACCTGGACTAGTTCCTACAATGAGCAGTTCTTC.

The chain recombines TRBV5-5 with TRBJ1-2, with D hard to call. The CDR3 sequence is 14 residues long. Germline assignment: CDR1 SGHKS and CDR2 YYEKEE (reference sequence). The V gene lost 0 bases and the J gene lost 2 bases, with 8 bases spanning the gap. The CDR3 sequence is CASSLEVSNYGYTF. The CDR3 DNA follows: TGTGCCAGCAGCTTGGAGGTCAGCAACTATGGCTACACCTTC.

The DNA of the CDR3 is TGTGCCAGCAGCGTCGGGACAGCGAACACCGGGGAGCTGTTTTTT. As protein: CASSVGTANTGELFF. The chain links TRBV11-3 to TRBJ2-2, with 7 positions matching TRBD1. Germline V lookup: CDR1 SGHNT, CDR2 YENEEA. Trimming cost V 5 bases and J 0 bases; bases outside gene matches: 3. CDR3 length: 15 amino acids.

The chain is built from TRBV5-1 and TRBJ2-1, with D tentatively TRBD1 (6 bases). This CDR3 is built from 19 residues. Between the trimmed V and J ends, which lost 5 bases and 0 bases, there was a span of 24 bases. The germline V gene encodes CDR1 SGHRS and CDR2 YFSETQ. CDR3 protein: CASRRDNRSTGSSYNEQFF. CDR3 DNA sequence: TGCGCCAGCAGGAGAGACAACCGGTCAACAGGGAGCTCCTACAATGAGCAGTTCTTC.

The V and J genes are TRBV5-4 and TRBJ2-7; 8 nucleotides agree with TRBD2. The J segment lost 5 bases and the V segment lost 4 bases, leaving 14 bases of the junction unmatched. There are 16 residues in the CDR3. Germline V CDR1 and CDR2: SGHNT, YYREEE (reference sequence). DNA of the CDR3: TGTGCCAGCAGCGCTCGACTAGCGAGCGGGAGCCACGAGCAGTACTTC. This translates into CASSARLASGSHEQYF.

This chain uses TRBV19 with TRBJ1-5; a weak D match, TRBD1 (5 bases). From germline, CDR1 is LNHDA and CDR2 SQIVND (reference sequence). This CDR3 has 14 amino acids. Trimming took 5 bases from V and 6 from J, leaving 14 bases between them. CDR3 in DNA: TGTGCCAGTAGTGACCGAGGGGTGGGTCAGCCCCAGCATTTT. Protein product: CASSDRGVGQPQHF.

CDR3: CASSFQGSSTDTQYF. CDR3 bases: TGTGCCAGCAGCTTCCAGGGTTCTAGCACAGATACGCAGTATTTT. The V gene is TRBV11-2, the J gene TRBJ2-3; D is possibly TRBD1 (5 bases). The CDR3 is 15 amino acids. V was shortened by 3 bases and J by 0 bases, with 10 bases between the two germline ends. Germline CDR1 reads SGHAT; CDR2 reads FQNNGV.

This chain connects TRBV15 to TRBJ2-7; D unresolved. Trimming cost V 2 bases and J 0 bases, with 14 bases left between them. CDR3 length equals 16 residues. Germline lookup yields CDR1 LNHNV and CDR2 YYDKDF (reference sequence). CDR3 sequence: CATSRIPGQSSYEQYF. The DNA of the CDR3 is TGTGCCACCAGCAGAATTCCGGGCCAGAGCTCCTACGAGCAGTACTTC.

The gene calls are TRBV13 and TRBJ2-5; D might be TRBD1 (6 bases). The V end lost 3 bases, the J end lost 5 bases, and 7 bases lay between the germline ends. The CDR3 totals 12 residues. The V gene's germline CDR1 is PRHDT and CDR2 FYEKMQ (reference sequence). CDR3 sequence (DNA): TGTGCCAGCAGCTTGCAGGGGGAGACCCAGTACTTC. It translates to CASSLQGETQYF.

The table lists this clone with a count of one. The rearrangement links TRBV4-3 to TRBJ2-5; 11 positions agree with TRBD2. V lost 0 bases and J lost 4; bases outside the gene matches: 13. Looked up from germline, CDR1 is LGHNA and CDR2 is YSLEER. The CDR3 sequence is 19 residues long. This chain's CDR3 is CASSQDLLSLAGGAETQYF. The CDR3 region has the DNA TGCGCCAGCAGCCAAGATCTTTTGTCTCTAGCGGGAGGTGCAGAGACCCAGTACTTC.

V and J are TRBV7-9 and TRBJ2-1; 12 bases map to TRBD2. Germline CDR1 reads SEHNR; CDR2 reads FQNEAQ (reference sequence). The CDR3 has 15 residues. With 3 bases clipped from V and 10 bases from J, the junction kept 7 bases outside the gene matches. Here the CDR3 reads CASSFATSGSVEQFF. The CDR3 nucleotides read TGTGCCAGCAGCTTCGCGACTAGCGGGAGTGTCGAGCAGTTCTTC.

J is TRBJ2-3 and V is TRBV2; D is ambiguous. CDR3 length: 12 residues. Germline V lookup: CDR1 SNHLY, CDR2 FYNNEI. Trimming pared 6 bases from V and 2 bases from J, leaving 6 bases between. The CDR3, as DNA: TGTGCCAGCAGGCCGAACACAGATACGCAGTATTTT. Protein: CASRPNTDTQYF.